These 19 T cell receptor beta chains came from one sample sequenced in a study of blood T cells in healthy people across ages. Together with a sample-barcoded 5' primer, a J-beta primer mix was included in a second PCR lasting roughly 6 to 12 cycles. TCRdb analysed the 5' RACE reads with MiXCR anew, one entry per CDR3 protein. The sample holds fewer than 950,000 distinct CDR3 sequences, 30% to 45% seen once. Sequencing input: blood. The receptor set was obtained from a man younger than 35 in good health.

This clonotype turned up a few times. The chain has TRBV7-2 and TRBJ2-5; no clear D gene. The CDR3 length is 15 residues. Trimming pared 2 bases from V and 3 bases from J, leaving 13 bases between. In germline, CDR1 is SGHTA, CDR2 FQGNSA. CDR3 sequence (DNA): TGTGCCAGCAGCTTACTCAATTCGGTAAAAGAGACCCAGTACTTC. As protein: CASSLLNSVKETQYF.

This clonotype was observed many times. CDR3 region: CAISEGGGGYTF. CDR3 bases: TGTGCCATCAGTGAGGGGGGCGGCGGCTACACCTTC. The chain has TRBV10-3 and TRBJ1-2; possibly TRBD1 for D (6 bases). Germline-derived CDR1 and CDR2 are ENHRY and SYGVKD. The CDR3 has 12 amino acids. Between the trimmed V and J ends, which lost 2 bases and 8 bases, there was a span of 9 bases.

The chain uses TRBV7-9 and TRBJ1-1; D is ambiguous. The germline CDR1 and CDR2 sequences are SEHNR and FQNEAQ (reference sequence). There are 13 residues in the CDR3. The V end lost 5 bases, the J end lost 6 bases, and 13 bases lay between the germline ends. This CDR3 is CASSPTSGAEAFF. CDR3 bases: TGTGCCAGCAGCCCGACGTCCGGGGCTGAAGCTTTCTTT.

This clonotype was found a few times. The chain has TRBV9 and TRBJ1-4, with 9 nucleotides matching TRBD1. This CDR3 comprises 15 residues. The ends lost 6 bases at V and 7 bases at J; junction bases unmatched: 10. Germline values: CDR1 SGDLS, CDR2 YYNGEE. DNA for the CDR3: TGTGCCAGCACCGTCTCCGGGACAGGGTCTGAAAAACTGTTTTTT. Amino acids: CASTVSGTGSEKLFF. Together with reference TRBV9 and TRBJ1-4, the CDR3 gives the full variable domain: DSGVTQTPKHLITATGQRVTLRCSPRSGDLSVYWYQQSLDQGLQFLIQYYNGEERAKGNILERFSAQQFPDLHSELNLSSLELGDSALYFCASTVSGTGSEKLFFGSGTQLSVL.

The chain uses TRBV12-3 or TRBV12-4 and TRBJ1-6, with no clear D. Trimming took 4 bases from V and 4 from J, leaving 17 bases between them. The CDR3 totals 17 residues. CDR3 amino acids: CASSSKRHRPYNSPLHF. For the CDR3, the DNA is TGTGCCAGCAGTTCCAAACGACATAGGCCTTATAATTCACCCCTCCACTTT.

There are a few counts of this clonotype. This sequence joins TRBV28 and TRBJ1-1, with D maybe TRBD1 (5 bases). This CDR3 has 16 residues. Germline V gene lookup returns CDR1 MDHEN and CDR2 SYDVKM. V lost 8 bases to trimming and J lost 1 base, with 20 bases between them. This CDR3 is CASGSTGRRPNTEAFF. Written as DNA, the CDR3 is TGTGCCAGCGGGTCCACGGGACGGAGACCGAACACTGAAGCTTTCTTT.

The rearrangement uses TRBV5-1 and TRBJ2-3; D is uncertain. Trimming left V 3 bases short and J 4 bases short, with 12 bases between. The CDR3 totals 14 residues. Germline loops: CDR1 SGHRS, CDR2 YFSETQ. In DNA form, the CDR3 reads TGCGCCAGCAGCTGGAGCCCTGGCGCAGATACGCAGTATTTT. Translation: CASSWSPGADTQYF.

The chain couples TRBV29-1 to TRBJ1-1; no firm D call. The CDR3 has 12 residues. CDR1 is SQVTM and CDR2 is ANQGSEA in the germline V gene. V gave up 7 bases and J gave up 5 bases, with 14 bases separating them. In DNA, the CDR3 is TGCAGCGCCGGACTTTGGGAGACTGAAGCTTTCTTT. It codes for CSAGLWETEAFF. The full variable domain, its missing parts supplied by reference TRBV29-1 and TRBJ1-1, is SAVISQKPSRDICQRGTSLTIQCQVDSQVTMMFWYRQQPGQSLTLIATANQGSEATYESGFVIDKFPISRPNLTFSTLTVSNMSPEDSSIYLCSAGLWETEAFFGQGTRLTVV.

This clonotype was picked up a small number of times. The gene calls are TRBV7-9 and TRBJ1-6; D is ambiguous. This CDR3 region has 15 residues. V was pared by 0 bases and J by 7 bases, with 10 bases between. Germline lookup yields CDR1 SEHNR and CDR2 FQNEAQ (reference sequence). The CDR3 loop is CASSLAGSVNSPLHF. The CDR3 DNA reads TGTGCCAGCAGCTTAGCCGGTTCCGTAAATTCACCCCTCCACTTT.

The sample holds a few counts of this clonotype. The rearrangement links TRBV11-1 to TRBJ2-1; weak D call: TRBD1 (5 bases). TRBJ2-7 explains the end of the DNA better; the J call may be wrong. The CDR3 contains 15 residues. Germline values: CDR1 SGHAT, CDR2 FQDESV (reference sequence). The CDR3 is CASSRDSRSYNEQYF. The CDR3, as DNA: TGTGCCAGCAGCCGAGACAGCCGCTCCTACAATGAGCAGTACTTC.

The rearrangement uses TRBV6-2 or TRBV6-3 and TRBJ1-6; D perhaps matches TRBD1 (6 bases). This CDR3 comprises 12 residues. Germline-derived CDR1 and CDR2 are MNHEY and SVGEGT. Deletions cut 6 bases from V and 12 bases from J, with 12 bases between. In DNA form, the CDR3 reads TGTGCCAGCAGCAGGGGTAGAGGACCCCTCCACTTT. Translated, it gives CASSRGRGPLHF.

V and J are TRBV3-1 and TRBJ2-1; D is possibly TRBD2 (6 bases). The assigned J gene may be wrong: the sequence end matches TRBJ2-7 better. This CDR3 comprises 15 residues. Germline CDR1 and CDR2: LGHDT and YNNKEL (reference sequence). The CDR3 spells CASSHRDGLYNEQYF. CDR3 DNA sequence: TGTGCCAGCAGCCACCGGGACGGACTATACAATGAGCAGTACTTC.

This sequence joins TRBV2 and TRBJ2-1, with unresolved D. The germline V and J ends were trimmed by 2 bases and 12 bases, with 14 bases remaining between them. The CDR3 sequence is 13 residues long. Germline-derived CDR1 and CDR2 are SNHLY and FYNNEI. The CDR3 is CASSELDTSVQFF. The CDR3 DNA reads TGTGCCAGCAGTGAACTTGACACCTCCGTGCAGTTCTTC.

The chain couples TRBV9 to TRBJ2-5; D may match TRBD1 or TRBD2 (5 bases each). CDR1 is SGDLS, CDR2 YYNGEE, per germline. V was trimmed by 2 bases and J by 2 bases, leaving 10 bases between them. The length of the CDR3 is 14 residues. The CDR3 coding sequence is TGTGCCAGCAGCGTGGGACCTACGCAAGAGACCCAGTACTTC. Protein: CASSVGPTQETQYF.

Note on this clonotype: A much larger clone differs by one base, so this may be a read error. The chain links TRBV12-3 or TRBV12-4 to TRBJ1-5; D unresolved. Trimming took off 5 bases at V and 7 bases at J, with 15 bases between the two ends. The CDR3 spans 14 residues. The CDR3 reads CASSLRYDKQPQHF. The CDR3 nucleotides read TGTGCCAGCAGTCTAAGATATGACAAGCAGCCCCAGCATTTT.

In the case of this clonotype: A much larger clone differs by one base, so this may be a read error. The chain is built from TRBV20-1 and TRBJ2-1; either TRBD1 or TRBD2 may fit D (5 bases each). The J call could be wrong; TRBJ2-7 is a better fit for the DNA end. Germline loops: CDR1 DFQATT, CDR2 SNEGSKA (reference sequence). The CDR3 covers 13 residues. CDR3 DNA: TGCAGTGCCGAGTATCTGGGACGTTACGAGCAGTACTTC. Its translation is CSAEYLGRYEQYF.

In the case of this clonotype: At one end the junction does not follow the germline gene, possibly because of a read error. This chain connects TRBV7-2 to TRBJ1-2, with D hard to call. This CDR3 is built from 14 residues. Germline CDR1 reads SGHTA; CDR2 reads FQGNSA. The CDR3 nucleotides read TGTGCTAGCAGCTTAGCGGGCAATCTCTATGGCTACACCTTC. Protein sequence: CASSLAGNLYGYTF.

The CDR3 DNA is TGTGCCAGCAGCCAAGTAGGCGCGGACTCCTACAATGAGCAGTTCTTC. This sequence encodes CASSQVGADSYNEQFF. The rearrangement uses TRBV4-2 and TRBJ2-1, with D hard to call. The CDR3 is 16 residues long. Germline V CDR1 and CDR2: LGHNA, YNFKEQ. V was clipped by 1 base and J by 0 bases, with 10 bases between them.

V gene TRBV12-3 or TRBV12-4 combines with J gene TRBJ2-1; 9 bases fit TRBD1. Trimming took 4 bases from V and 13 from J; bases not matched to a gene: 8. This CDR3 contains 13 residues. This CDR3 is CASSWGQGEGQFF. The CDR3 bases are TGTGCCAGCAGTTGGGGACAGGGAGAGGGCCAGTTCTTC.